The sequence of this T cell receptor (beta chain) was determined in a study of identical twins. This clonotype was seen a few times. The antigen remains undetermined. Unique molecular identifiers were present on the cDNA, which also gained a universal primer site by template switching. TCRdb re-analysed the 5' RACE reads in MiXCR, keeping a single row per CDR3 protein. The top ten hold 2.1% of the sample, which has fewer than 350,000 distinct CDR3 sequences, approximately 8% seen once. Broader study findings: Analyses of zero insertions could, in part, be confounded by invariant MAIT and iNKT cells. The same donors were not followed; conclusions instead depended on cross-sectional statistical analysis. Cord blood beta clonotypes present at high abundance carried fewer insertions; no such pattern appeared in memory repertoires.

CDR3 size: 16 residues. Germline CDR1 is SGHNT and CDR2 is YENEEA. The V and J ends lost 4 bases and 7 bases, in that order; junction bases with no gene match: 13. The same sample was also used in a study of yellow fever vaccine responses in identical twins.

This receptor was identified in a woman in her late teens or twenties in good health. The chain has TRBV11-3 and TRBJ2-1; TRBD2 aligns across 7 bases. What was sequenced was memory (CD45RO+) T cells sorted from blood. The CDR3 nucleotides read TGTGCCAGCAGCTCCCCCCCGGGACTACGAGCAAATGAGCAGTTCTTC. Its translation: CASSSPPGLRANEQFF.